Following are 14 T cell receptor beta chains from one sample sequenced in a study of early T cells in non-severe SARS-CoV-2 infection. TCRdb processed the 5' RACE reads anew with MiXCR; each CDR3 protein has one entry. The sample lists 20,000 or so distinct CDR3 sequences, 4% to 5.5% occurring once. The source material was whole blood. Source of these receptors: an adult who was a healthcare worker with PCR-confirmed SARS-CoV-2 infection or an uninfected control (not recorded which).

The chain couples TRBV7-2 to TRBJ2-1, with a tentative D call TRBD1 (6 bases). V lost 1 base to trimming and J lost 8 bases, with 12 bases between them. CDR1 and CDR2 from the germline V gene are SGHTA and FQGNSA. The CDR3 extends over 14 amino acids. For the CDR3, the DNA is TGTGCCAGCAGCTTAGGGGGGTGGACAGATGAGCAGTTCTTC. Translating gives CASSLGGWTDEQFF.

This clonotype was counted between two and nine times. The chain has TRBV14 and TRBJ2-5; D not resolved. V gave up 1 base and J gave up 5 bases, with 23 bases separating them. Germline CDR1 reads SGHDN; CDR2 reads FVKESK. This CDR3 is built from 18 residues. The CDR3 DNA is TGTGCCAGCAGCCAAGTTCCCAGGAATTTGGCTTCAAGTGAGACCCAGTACTTC. Amino acid sequence: CASSQVPRNLASSETQYF.

The V and J genes are TRBV4-3 and TRBJ2-5; no firm D call. Deletions cut 0 bases from V and 7 bases from J, with 9 bases between. CDR1 and CDR2 (germline): LGHNA, YSLEER. This CDR3 spans 13 amino acids. The DNA for the CDR3 is TGCGCCAGCAGCCAAGATTCGTGGCGGACCCAGTACTTC. Protein: CASSQDSWRTQYF.

The chain recombines TRBV4-3 with TRBJ1-1; 10 bases are a match to TRBD1. The J segment lost 5 bases and the V segment lost 2 bases, leaving 8 bases of the junction unmatched. Germline V CDR1 and CDR2: LGHNA, YSLEER. CDR3 length: 16 amino acids. CDR3 nucleotide sequence: TGCGCCAGCAGCCAACGGACAGGGGGGACCTTTACTGAAGCTTTCTTT. It translates to CASSQRTGGTFTEAFF.

This clonotype occurred many times. V gene TRBV5-1 combines with J gene TRBJ1-2; 10 positions agree with TRBD1. The germline CDR1 and CDR2 sequences are SGHRS and YFSETQ. V lost 4 bases and J lost 6; bases outside the gene matches: 9. This CDR3 has 15 residues. The CDR3 nucleotides are TGCGCCAGCAGCGATGACAGGGGGCGCATTGATGGCTACACCTTC. Translated: CASSDDRGRIDGYTF. Drawing the rest from reference TRBV5-1 and TRBJ1-2, the complete variable domain is KAGVTQTPRYLIKTRGQQVTLSCSPISGHRSVSWYQQTPGQGLQFLFEYFSETQRNKGNFPGRFSGRQFSNSRSEMNVSTLELGDSALYLCASSDDRGRIDGYTFGSGTRLTVV.

The sample holds a few counts of this clonotype. V gene TRBV12-3 or TRBV12-4 combines with J gene TRBJ1-1; D might be TRBD1 (5 bases). The V gene lost 8 bases and the J gene lost 3 bases, with 10 bases spanning the gap. This CDR3 has 12 residues. CDR3 loop: CASGQGDTEAFF. DNA for the CDR3: TGTGCCAGCGGTCAGGGAGACACTGAAGCTTTCTTT.

This clonotype was observed many times. The rearrangement links TRBV20-1 to TRBJ1-3; D is unresolved. Per germline, CDR1 DFQATT and CDR2 SNEGSKA (reference sequence). V was trimmed by 6 bases and J by 4 bases, leaving 10 bases between them. There are 12 residues in the CDR3. For the CDR3, the DNA is TGCAGTGCCCCCGATTCGGGAAACACCATATATTTT. This codes for CSAPDSGNTIYF.

The chain uses TRBV29-1 and TRBJ1-1; perhaps TRBD1 as D (6 bases). The CDR3 runs to 12 residues. Trimming removed 6 bases at V and 8 bases at J, with 16 bases between. CDR1 is SQVTM and CDR2 is ANQGSEA in the germline V gene. CDR3 bases: TGCAGCGTCCCGATGGACAGTCGGGAAGCTTTCTTT. Translated, it gives CSVPMDSREAFF. The whole variable domain, filled in from reference TRBV29-1 and TRBJ1-1, reads SAVISQKPSRDICQRGTSLTIQCQVDSQVTMMFWYRQQPGQSLTLIATANQGSEATYESGFVIDKFPISRPNLTFSTLTVSNMSPEDSSIYLCSVPMDSREAFFGQGTRLTVV.

Judged by abundance, this clonotype is medium-sized. The V and J genes are TRBV6-2 or TRBV6-3 and TRBJ2-1; D not certain. The CDR3 covers 13 residues. V was clipped by 8 bases and J by 8 bases, with 16 bases between them. CDR1 and CDR2 (germline): MNHEY, SVGEGT. The CDR3 sequence is CASHPTVADEQFF. CDR3 in DNA: TGTGCCAGCCACCCCACGGTGGCGGATGAGCAGTTCTTC.

This clonotype is classed as medium-sized. The chain combines TRBV28 with TRBJ2-5; perhaps TRBD2 as D (6 bases). This CDR3 spans 15 amino acids. Germline V gene lookup returns CDR1 MDHEN and CDR2 SYDVKM. Between the trimmed V and J ends, which lost 8 bases and 5 bases, there was a span of 21 bases. The CDR3 region has the DNA TGTGCCAGCTCTAAAACCGGGACTTCACGCGAGACCCAGTACTTC. Its protein product is CASSKTGTSRETQYF.

This CDR3 reads CASSRGGPGETQYF. The CDR3 DNA follows: TGTGCCAGCAGCCGCGGGGGACCGGGGGAGACCCAGTACTTC. The chain is built from TRBV7-2 and TRBJ2-5, with TRBD2 matching 7 bases. CDR3 size: 14 residues. V gave up 5 bases and J gave up 5 bases; unmatched junction bases: 8. Per germline, CDR1 SGHTA and CDR2 FQGNSA.

This clonotype was counted ten times or more. The V call is TRBV7-6, the J call TRBJ1-6, with 10 bases that match TRBD1. V was pared by 2 bases and J by 10 bases, with 5 bases of the junction left unmatched. The CDR3 has 15 residues. CDR1 is SGHVS and CDR2 is FNYEAQ in the germline V gene. The CDR3 region is CASSLTTGGLSPLHF. In DNA, the CDR3 is TGTGCCAGCAGCTTAACGACAGGGGGCTTGTCACCCCTCCACTTT.

This clonotype was recorded many times. The chain combines TRBV12-3 or TRBV12-4 with TRBJ2-4; perhaps TRBD1 as D (5 bases). V gave up 4 bases and J gave up 6 bases, with 10 bases separating them. The CDR3 loop spans 13 amino acids. CDR3 DNA sequence: TGTGCCAGCAGTTACCCAGGGCTAAACATTCAGTACTTC. Its translation is CASSYPGLNIQYF.

This clonotype was picked up a small number of times. The chain is built from TRBV6-5 and TRBJ2-1, with 9 bases lining up with TRBD1. This CDR3 comprises 13 residues. Looked up from germline, CDR1 is MNHEY and CDR2 is SVGAGI. The CDR3 here is CKPPWDRVYEQFF. As DNA, the CDR3 is TGTAAGCCCCCCTGGGACAGGGTTTATGAGCAGTTCTTC.